This TCR beta chain is from a study of blood T cell repertoires in COVID-19. Study as a whole: T cells, B-cell-depleted T cells, or PBMCs provided the cDNA or gDNA that served as material.

TCRdb keeps only in-frame clones here, not all; method: immunoSEQ multiplex PCR. This sample has roughly 200,000 clones; 87% occur once, and the top ten carry 10%. In its sample, this clone was seen a few times. The V end lost 8 bases, the J end lost 5 bases, and 15 bases lay between the germline ends. CDR3 length: 13 residues. Germline lookup yields CDR1 MDHEN and CDR2 SYDVKM. Enrolled through a virtual design, the participants were between about 18 and 100 years of age and came from approximately 25 US areas. Participant-reported clinical history was the basis for cohort assignment. The V and J genes are TRBV28 and TRBJ1-1; D gene unclear. Sequenced material: PBMCs or T cells enriched from blood (not recorded which). This clonotype was sampled from a man younger than 35 with acute COVID-19. CDR3 protein: CASHSAPGTEAFF. DNA of the CDR3: TGTGCCAGCCATTCCGCCCCGGGGACTGAAGCTTTCTTT.